These 13 T cell receptor beta chains share one sample of origin, sequenced in a study of regulatory T cells in long-lasting Graves disease. Both iRepertoire HTBI primers and Arm-PCR of CDR3 regions were used to build the TCR beta libraries. In TCRdb, the multiplex PCR reads were re-called with MiXCR into one record per CDR3 protein. The table lists about 240,000 distinct CDR3 sequences, around 20% of them singletons. Noted time point: newly diagnosed GD, antithyroid drugs for less than 3 months. The TCR library was prepared using RNA isolated from PBMCs. The material sequenced was peripheral blood mononuclear cells (PBMCs), taken at new diagnosis, from a patient treated with antithyroid drugs. The receptors originated from a female donor with Graves disease.

Points on this clonotype: Sequence at one end of the junction differs from germline and may be a read error. The gene calls are TRBV7-9 and TRBJ2-6; TRBD1 agrees at 7 bases. The CDR3 has 15 residues. Per germline, CDR1 SEHNR and CDR2 FQNEAQ (reference sequence). Here the CDR3 reads CANSSDRAGANVLTF. Written as DNA, the CDR3 is TGTGCCAACAGCTCCGACAGGGCTGGGGCCAACGTCCTGACTTTC.

This clonotype was counted ten times or more. The J gene is TRBJ2-4, the V gene TRBV20-1; TRBD2 aligns across 7 bases. The germline CDR1 and CDR2 sequences are DFQATT and SNEGSKA (reference sequence). The CDR3 sequence is 16 residues long. Trimming at V came to 0 bases and at J to 3 bases, leaving 8 bases not matched to a gene. In nucleotides, the CDR3 is TGCAGTGCTAGAGATGACGGCGGGAGCAGCAAAAACATTCAGTACTTC. Protein: CSARDDGGSSKNIQYF.

A note on this clonotype: A much larger clonotype is one base distant, so this may be a read error. The J gene is TRBJ2-1, the V gene TRBV29-1; D is unclear. The CDR3 extends over 13 amino acids. V dropped 6 bases and J dropped 8 bases, with 17 bases sitting between them. In germline, CDR1 is SQVTM, CDR2 ANQGSEA. For the CDR3, the DNA is TGCAGCGTCCAATGCCGGGTTATAGATGAGCAGTTCTTC. It yields the protein CSVQCRVIDEQFF.

This clonotype showed up many times. The chain combines TRBV7-9 with TRBJ2-1; TRBD2 matches 7 bases. The CDR3 totals 14 residues. V lost 0 bases and J lost 7; bases outside the gene matches: 3. Germline V gene lookup returns CDR1 SEHNR and CDR2 FQNEAQ (reference sequence). The CDR3 DNA sequence: TGTGCCAGCAGCTTAGCACTAGCGAGGAATGAGCAGTTCTTC. Translation: CASSLALARNEQFF.

Concerning this clonotype itself: This likely stems from a read error, as it lies one base from a far larger clone. As the CDR3 is not closed by the conserved phenylalanine or tryptophan, this likely results from a read error. The rearrangement links TRBV27 to TRBJ2-3; D not resolved. This CDR3 is built from 14 residues. The V gene's germline CDR1 is MNHEY and CDR2 SMNVEV (reference sequence). Between the trimmed V and J ends, which lost 5 bases and 4 bases, there was a span of 13 bases. Here the CDR3 DNA reads TGTGCCAGCAGTGTAACCGCTAGTCCAGATACGCAGTATCTT. Protein product: CASSVTASPDTQYL.

This clonotype was seen ten or more times. V and J are TRBV7-2 and TRBJ2-5; D may be TRBD1 (6 bases). The germline V and J ends were trimmed by 5 bases and 1 base, with 14 bases remaining between them. Germline CDR1 is SGHTA and CDR2 is FQGNSA. The CDR3 is 15 amino acids. CDR3 in amino acids: CASSLLGQTQETQYF. The DNA for the CDR3 is TGTGCCAGCAGCCTTCTTGGACAGACCCAAGAGACCCAGTACTTC.

As for this clonotype: A far more abundant clone sits one base away, making this likely a read error. The V gene is TRBV7-3, the J gene TRBJ1-2; D unresolved. The germline CDR1 and CDR2 sequences are SGHTA and FQGTGA. The CDR3 runs 13 residues. The CDR3 region has the DNA TGTGCCAGCAGTGATACAGAACTTATGGGCTACGCCTTC. Translated: CASSDTELMGYAF.

V gene TRBV15 combines with J gene TRBJ1-1, with D unresolved. The CDR3 spans 14 residues. The V gene's germline CDR1 is LNHNV and CDR2 YYDKDF (reference sequence). V was clipped by 4 bases and J by 6 bases, with 15 bases between them. CDR3 sequence (DNA): TGTGCCACCAGCATCTCGTCGGTTTATTCTGAAGCTTTCTTT. Its translation: CATSISSVYSEAFF.

This clonotype was picked up a small number of times. The chain combines TRBV19 with TRBJ1-5, with D tentatively TRBD1 (6 bases). V was pared by 3 bases and J by 6 bases, with 12 bases between. CDR1 and CDR2 (germline): LNHDA, SQIVND (reference sequence). This CDR3 is built from 14 residues. Written as DNA, the CDR3 is TGTGCCAGTAGTATGGAACAGGGCGGTCAGCCCCAGCATTTT. Protein product: CASSMEQGGQPQHF.

This clonotype was seen at least ten times. V gene TRBV4-2 combines with J gene TRBJ2-2; D not resolved. The V gene's germline CDR1 is LGHNA and CDR2 YNFKEQ. The length of the CDR3 is 16 residues. V lost 1 base and J 0 bases, leaving 9 bases between the germline ends. DNA of the CDR3: TGTGCCAGCAGCCAAGGGTCCAGTACGAACACCGGGGAGCTGTTTTTT. Translated: CASSQGSSTNTGELFF.

This clonotype was counted many times. This chain connects TRBV3-1 to TRBJ2-1; 8 positions match TRBD2. V gave up 1 base and J gave up 8 bases; unmatched junction bases: 10. Germline lookup yields CDR1 LGHDT and CDR2 YNNKEL (reference sequence). The CDR3 has 16 residues. This CDR3 reads CASSQARPGGLHEQFF. DNA of the CDR3: TGTGCCAGCAGCCAAGCTCGGCCGGGGGGGCTTCATGAGCAGTTCTTC.

Comments on this clonotype: This likely stems from a read error, as it lies one base from a far larger clone. J is TRBJ2-7 and V is TRBV7-2; D tentatively fits TRBD1 or TRBD2 (5 bases each). This CDR3 is 14 amino acids long. CDR1 is SGHTA and CDR2 is FQGNSA in the germline V gene. The CDR3 protein is CASSFWDGSYERYF. The CDR3 DNA is TGTGCCAGCAGTTTTTGGGACGGTTCCTACGAGCGGTACTTC.

A few counts support this clonotype. This clone may be a read error of a much larger clone one base away. As DNA, the CDR3 is TGTGCCAGCAGCCCAGTGGACAGGGTGGTCGGCTACACCTTC. Its protein is CASSPVDRVVGYTF. The rearrangement uses TRBV9 and TRBJ1-2; 8 positions agree with TRBD1. V lost 4 bases and J lost 8; bases outside the gene matches: 10. Germline CDR1 reads SGDLS; CDR2 reads YYNGEE. CDR3 length: 14 amino acids.